The 20 T cell receptor beta chains below all came from one sample that was sequenced in a study of blood T cells in healthy people across ages. Primers used in a second PCR of roughly 6 to 12 cycles were a sample-barcoded 5' primer and a J-beta primer mix. MiXCR was run by TCRdb on the 5' RACE reads, yielding one entry per CDR3 protein. The sample holds more than 700,000 distinct CDR3 sequences, 35% to 60% seen once. Sequenced material: blood. The receptor set was obtained from a man older than 75 in good health.

CDR3 region: CASSLRLVGEAEQYF. The CDR3 coding sequence is TGTGCCAGCAGCCTCCGACTAGTGGGAGAGGCCGAGCAGTACTTC. The chain is built from TRBV7-2 and TRBJ2-5; D may be TRBD2 (6 bases). The J call may be mistaken, given a closer DNA end match to TRBJ2-7. This CDR3 is built from 15 residues. CDR1 and CDR2 (germline): SGHTA, FQGNSA.

The chain recombines TRBV7-8 with TRBJ2-5, with a tentative D call TRBD1 (5 bases). Per the germline V gene, CDR1 is SGHVS and CDR2 is FQNEAQ. This CDR3 is built from 17 residues. V dropped 0 bases and J dropped 2 bases, with 16 bases sitting between them. CDR3 sequence: CASSLAWGRSIQETQYF. CDR3 nucleotides: TGTGCCAGCAGCTTAGCATGGGGCAGGAGTATACAAGAGACCCAGTACTTC. The full variable domain, in which reference TRBV7-8 and TRBJ2-5 provide the parts outside the CDR3, is GAGVSQSPRYKVAKRGQDVALRCDPISGHVSLFWYQQALGQGPEFLTYFQNEAQLDKSGLPSDRFFAERPEGSVSTLKIQRTQQEDSAVYLCASSLAWGRSIQETQYFGPGTRLLVL.

This clonotype has just a few counts. The gene calls are TRBV11-2 and TRBJ2-5, with TRBD2 matching over 10 bases. Germline CDR1 is SGHAT and CDR2 is FQNNGV. CDR3 length equals 16 residues. V lost 2 bases, J lost 4 bases, and 7 bases stayed unmatched. The CDR3 sequence is CASSLYPQREGETQYF. CDR3 nucleotide sequence: TGTGCCAGCAGCTTATACCCCCAGCGGGAGGGAGAGACCCAGTACTTC.

This chain connects TRBV25-1 to TRBJ2-5, with D possibly TRBD2 on 6 matching bases. CDR1 and CDR2 from the germline V gene are MGHDK and SYGVNS. V was clipped by 1 base and J by 2 bases, with 14 bases between them. The CDR3 is 16 residues long. CDR3: CASSESGRWGQETQYF. CDR3 DNA sequence: TGTGCCAGCAGTGAATCCGGGAGATGGGGGCAAGAGACCCAGTACTTC. Full variable domain (remainder filled in from reference TRBV25-1 and TRBJ2-5): EADIYQTPRYLVIGTGKKITLECSQTMGHDKMYWYQQDPGMELHLIHYSYGVNSTEKGDLSSESTVSRIRTEHFPLTLESARPSHTSQYLCASSESGRWGQETQYFGPGTRLLVL.

The rearrangement joins TRBV6-2 or TRBV6-3 to TRBJ2-1, with TRBD2 matching 11 bases. The CDR3 runs 14 residues. The V gene's germline CDR1 is MNHEY and CDR2 SVGEGT. V dropped 8 bases and J dropped 7; count of bases not matched to a gene: 7. The CDR3 sequence: CASGTRLAGNEQFF. CDR3 coding DNA: TGTGCCAGCGGAACGAGACTAGCGGGGAATGAGCAGTTCTTC.

This clonotype turned up a few times. The chain combines TRBV12-3 or TRBV12-4 with TRBJ2-7; perhaps D is TRBD1 or TRBD2 (5 bases each). The CDR3 is made up of 14 amino acids. Trimming took off 6 bases at V and 4 bases at J, with 16 bases between the two ends. CDR3 DNA: TGTGCCAGCAGCCGGGACGGTCCGAGATACGAGCAGTACTTC. Its protein is CASSRDGPRYEQYF.

This clonotype was observed a handful of times. V gene TRBV28 combines with J gene TRBJ2-5, with 12 bases lining up with TRBD1. The CDR3 contains 18 residues. Germline-derived CDR1 and CDR2 are MDHEN and SYDVKM. The J segment lost 6 bases and the V segment lost 5 bases, leaving 16 bases of the junction unmatched. The chain's CDR3 is CASSIQGSGTGGAKTQYF. As DNA, the CDR3 is TGTGCCAGCAGTATCCAAGGATCCGGGACAGGGGGCGCAAAGACCCAGTACTTC.

This clonotype was observed a few times. The chain uses TRBV20-1 and TRBJ2-1, with 13 bases matching TRBD2. The CDR3 is 15 residues long. The germline gives CDR1 DFQATT, CDR2 SNEGSKA (reference sequence). J gave up 5 bases and V 6 bases, and 7 bases lay outside the gene matches. CDR3 in DNA: TGCAGTGCGCCCAGGACTAGCGGGGGTGACAATGAGCAGTTCTTC. Translated: CSAPRTSGGDNEQFF.

The chain links TRBV6-5 to TRBJ2-4; 8 bases agree with TRBD1. Germline V gene sequence: CDR1 MNHEY, CDR2 SVGAGI. The CDR3 has 16 amino acids. After removal of 6 bases from V and 13 bases from J, the junction contained 20 bases not matched to a gene. CDR3 residues: CASRLGQGHWYEWQYF. The CDR3 DNA follows: TGTGCCAGCAGGCTCGGACAGGGCCATTGGTACGAGTGGCAGTACTTC.

The CDR3 reads CASRGGTQYQPQHF. The CDR3 nucleotides are TGTGCCAGTAGGGGGGGGACCCAGTATCAGCCCCAGCATTTT. The chain has TRBV19 and TRBJ1-5, with D maybe TRBD1 (5 bases). Trimming took off 6 bases at V and 5 bases at J, with 14 bases between the two ends. CDR1 LNHDA and CDR2 SQIVND come from the germline V gene (reference sequence). This CDR3 spans 14 amino acids.

DNA of the CDR3: TGTGCCACCAGTGACCAAACCACACCCTACAATGAGCAGTTCTTC. Translating it yields CATSDQTTPYNEQFF. The rearrangement uses TRBV24-1 and TRBJ2-1; D unclear. Germline CDR1 reads KGHDR; CDR2 reads SFDVKD. The V and J ends lost 4 bases and 2 bases respectively, with 11 bases between them. There are 15 residues in the CDR3.

This clonotype was found many times. V is TRBV7-6 and J is TRBJ2-7, with 8 bases matching TRBD2. Germline V gene lookup returns CDR1 SGHVS and CDR2 FNYEAQ. V trimming: 2 bases; J trimming: 1 base; junction bases outside the gene matches: 4. CDR3 length equals 15 residues. CDR3 sequence (DNA): TGTGCCAGCAGCTTACGTGGCGGGAGGTCCTACGAGCAGTACTTC. Protein product: CASSLRGGRSYEQYF.

This clonotype was detected a few times. The chain is built from TRBV20-1 and TRBJ1-6; 8 nucleotides align to TRBD1. Germline CDR1 is DFQATT and CDR2 is SNEGSKA (reference sequence). J was trimmed by 7 bases and V by 1 base; bases with no gene match: 3. The CDR3 covers 14 residues. In nucleotides, the CDR3 is TGCAGTGCTAGAGGGGACAGGTACAATTCACCCCTCCACTTT. Encoded protein: CSARGDRYNSPLHF.

A word on this clonotype: An end of the junction differs from the germline gene, which may be a read error. The genes are TRBV20-1 and TRBJ1-2, with unresolved D. CDR3 length: 16 amino acids. Germline V gene sequence: CDR1 DFQATT, CDR2 SNEGSKA (reference sequence). CDR3 DNA sequence: TGCAGTGCCAGAGAACCCCTTGGTGCGGCTGGCTATGGCTACACCTTC. This codes for CSAREPLGAAGYGYTF.

The chain is built from TRBV28 and TRBJ2-5, with D perhaps TRBD2 (6 bases). V shed 6 bases and J shed 5 bases, with 22 bases lying between them. This CDR3 comprises 16 residues. In germline, CDR1 is MDHEN, CDR2 SYDVKM. The CDR3, as DNA: TGTGCCAGCAGGAAAGGAGGGACGGGGCGGTCTGAGACCCAGTACTTC. Its translation: CASRKGGTGRSETQYF. The whole variable domain, remainder taken from reference TRBV28 and TRBJ2-5, is DVKVTQSSRYLVKRTGEKVFLECVQDMDHENMFWYRQDPGLGLRLIYFSYDVKMKEKGDIPEGYSVSREKKERFSLILESASTNQTSMYLCASRKGGTGRSETQYFGPGTRLLVL.

This clonotype was observed a few times. The gene calls are TRBV7-3 and TRBJ2-3, with D unclear. Germline CDR1 is SGHTA and CDR2 is FQGTGA. V gave up 5 bases and J gave up 0 bases, with 15 bases separating them. The CDR3 extends over 16 amino acids. The DNA of the CDR3 is TGTGCCAGCAGCATCGGCTCCTTGGGGAGCACAGATACGCAGTATTTT. It codes for CASSIGSLGSTDTQYF.

The J gene is TRBJ2-3, the V gene TRBV5-1; maybe TRBD1 (6 bases). The CDR3 sequence is 14 residues long. CDR1 is SGHRS, CDR2 YFSETQ, per germline. Deletions cut 4 bases from V and 2 bases from J, with 11 bases between. Written as DNA, the CDR3 is TGCGCCAGCAGCCCGACAGGTGACACAGATACGCAGTATTTT. Amino acid sequence: CASSPTGDTDTQYF.

The chain is built from TRBV6-2 or TRBV6-3 and TRBJ2-7; a weak D match, TRBD2 (6 bases). Looked up from germline, CDR1 is MNHEY and CDR2 is SVGEGT. This CDR3 has 13 residues. Trimming shortened V by 6 bases and J by 5 bases, and 14 bases separated the two germline ends. The CDR3 region is CASSDGGVNEQYF. In DNA, the CDR3 is TGTGCCAGCAGCGACGGAGGGGTCAACGAGCAGTACTTC.

The genes are TRBV18 and TRBJ2-3; D possibly matches TRBD1 or TRBD2 (5 bases each). This CDR3 is 15 amino acids long. CDR1 is KGHSH, CDR2 LQKENI, per germline. With 1 base removed from V and 1 base from J, the gap between germline ends came to 9 bases. The CDR3 loop reads CASSPHRDRTDTQYF. CDR3 sequence (DNA): TGTGCCAGCTCACCACACCGGGACCGCACAGATACGCAGTATTTT.

A single count supports this clonotype. The V and J genes are TRBV9 and TRBJ2-1; D is uncertain. Trimming removed 3 bases from V and 4 bases from J, with 14 bases in between. Germline V gives CDR1 SGDLS, CDR2 YYNGEE. The CDR3 extends over 15 amino acids. The CDR3 DNA reads TGTGCCAGCAGCGCAGGACCGAACCAATACAATGAGCAGTTCTTC. Residues: CASSAGPNQYNEQFF.